This TCR beta chain was sequenced in a study of T cell responses to AZD1222 COVID-19 vaccine. The CDR3 runs to 17 residues. About this clone itself: What it recognizes is unknown.

Profiling relied on immunoSEQ multiplex PCR, and the TCRdb table lists in-frame clones only, not all of them. The table shows approximately 92,000 clones, with 91% occurring only once. Study results and limitations: Donor demographics were predominantly white British with a female majority; clonal diversity may be underestimated.

The genes are TRBV12-2 and TRBJ1-1; the table's D call, TRBD1, has no DNA check behind it. TRBV12-2 is an annotated pseudogene. The receptor was derived from an adult in good health. This sample comprised peripheral blood, obtained on day 0 of AZD1222 vaccination. CDR3 nucleotides: TGTGCAAGTCGGTCTCTTTTATGCAGACACACGAACACTGAAGCTTTCTTT. Translation: CASRSLLCRHTNTEAFF.